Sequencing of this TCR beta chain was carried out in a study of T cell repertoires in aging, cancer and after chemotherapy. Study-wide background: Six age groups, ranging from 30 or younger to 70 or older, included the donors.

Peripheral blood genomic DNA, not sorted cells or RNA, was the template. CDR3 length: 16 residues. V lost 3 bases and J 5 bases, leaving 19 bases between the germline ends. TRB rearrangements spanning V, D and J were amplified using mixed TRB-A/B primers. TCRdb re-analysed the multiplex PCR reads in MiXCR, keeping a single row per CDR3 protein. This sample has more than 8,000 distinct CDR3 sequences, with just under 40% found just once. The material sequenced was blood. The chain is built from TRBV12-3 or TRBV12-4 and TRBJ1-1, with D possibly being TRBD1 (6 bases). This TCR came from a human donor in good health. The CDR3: CASSLNNGGDGTEAFF. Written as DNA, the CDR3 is TGTGCCAGCAGTTTGAATAATGGGGGCGATGGTACTGAAGCTTTCTTT.